This paragraph covers one T cell receptor beta chain sequence. The antigen is unknown. TCRdb reanalysed the RT-PCR reads using MiXCR and keeps one entry per CDR3 protein. In the table there are around 530,000 distinct CDR3 sequences, more than 15% of which are singletons. This entry comes from a study of response to subunit inactivated influenza vaccine. CDR1 and CDR2 (germline): MNHEY, SVGEGT. V gave up 6 bases and J gave up 2 bases; unmatched junction bases: 5. This CDR3 contains 14 residues. General observations from the study: After each seasonal influenza vaccination, few new T cells are recruited, the authors suggested.

J is TRBJ2-7 and V is TRBV6-2 or TRBV6-3; TRBD1 aligns across 9 bases. The TCR originated in a man aged 50-75 years who received an inactivated influenza vaccine. The sequenced sample was CD4+ T cells sorted from PBMCs, obtained roughly 24 months after vaccination. The CDR3 nucleotides read TGTGCCAGCAGACGCGGGACAGGGCCCTACGAGCAGTACTTC. It codes for CASRRGTGPYEQYF.